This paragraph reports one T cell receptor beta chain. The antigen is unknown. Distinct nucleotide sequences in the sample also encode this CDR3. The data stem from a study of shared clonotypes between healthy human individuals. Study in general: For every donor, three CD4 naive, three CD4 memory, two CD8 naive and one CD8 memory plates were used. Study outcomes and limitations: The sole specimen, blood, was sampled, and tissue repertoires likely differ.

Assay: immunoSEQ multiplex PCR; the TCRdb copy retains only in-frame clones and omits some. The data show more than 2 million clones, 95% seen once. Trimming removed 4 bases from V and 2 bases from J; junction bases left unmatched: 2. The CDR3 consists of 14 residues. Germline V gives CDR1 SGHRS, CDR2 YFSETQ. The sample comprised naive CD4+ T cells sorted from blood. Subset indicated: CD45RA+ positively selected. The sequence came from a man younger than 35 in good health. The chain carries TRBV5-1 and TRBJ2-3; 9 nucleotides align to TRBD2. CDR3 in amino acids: CASSRGGDTDTQYF. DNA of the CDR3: TGCGCCAGCAGCCGCGGGGGGGACACAGATACGCAGTATTTT. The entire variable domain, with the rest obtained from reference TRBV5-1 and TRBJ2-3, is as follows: KAGVTQTPRYLIKTRGQQVTLSCSPISGHRSVSWYQQTPGQGLQFLFEYFSETQRNKGNFPGRFSGRQFSNSRSEMNVSTLELGDSALYLCASSRGGDTDTQYFGPGTRLTVL.